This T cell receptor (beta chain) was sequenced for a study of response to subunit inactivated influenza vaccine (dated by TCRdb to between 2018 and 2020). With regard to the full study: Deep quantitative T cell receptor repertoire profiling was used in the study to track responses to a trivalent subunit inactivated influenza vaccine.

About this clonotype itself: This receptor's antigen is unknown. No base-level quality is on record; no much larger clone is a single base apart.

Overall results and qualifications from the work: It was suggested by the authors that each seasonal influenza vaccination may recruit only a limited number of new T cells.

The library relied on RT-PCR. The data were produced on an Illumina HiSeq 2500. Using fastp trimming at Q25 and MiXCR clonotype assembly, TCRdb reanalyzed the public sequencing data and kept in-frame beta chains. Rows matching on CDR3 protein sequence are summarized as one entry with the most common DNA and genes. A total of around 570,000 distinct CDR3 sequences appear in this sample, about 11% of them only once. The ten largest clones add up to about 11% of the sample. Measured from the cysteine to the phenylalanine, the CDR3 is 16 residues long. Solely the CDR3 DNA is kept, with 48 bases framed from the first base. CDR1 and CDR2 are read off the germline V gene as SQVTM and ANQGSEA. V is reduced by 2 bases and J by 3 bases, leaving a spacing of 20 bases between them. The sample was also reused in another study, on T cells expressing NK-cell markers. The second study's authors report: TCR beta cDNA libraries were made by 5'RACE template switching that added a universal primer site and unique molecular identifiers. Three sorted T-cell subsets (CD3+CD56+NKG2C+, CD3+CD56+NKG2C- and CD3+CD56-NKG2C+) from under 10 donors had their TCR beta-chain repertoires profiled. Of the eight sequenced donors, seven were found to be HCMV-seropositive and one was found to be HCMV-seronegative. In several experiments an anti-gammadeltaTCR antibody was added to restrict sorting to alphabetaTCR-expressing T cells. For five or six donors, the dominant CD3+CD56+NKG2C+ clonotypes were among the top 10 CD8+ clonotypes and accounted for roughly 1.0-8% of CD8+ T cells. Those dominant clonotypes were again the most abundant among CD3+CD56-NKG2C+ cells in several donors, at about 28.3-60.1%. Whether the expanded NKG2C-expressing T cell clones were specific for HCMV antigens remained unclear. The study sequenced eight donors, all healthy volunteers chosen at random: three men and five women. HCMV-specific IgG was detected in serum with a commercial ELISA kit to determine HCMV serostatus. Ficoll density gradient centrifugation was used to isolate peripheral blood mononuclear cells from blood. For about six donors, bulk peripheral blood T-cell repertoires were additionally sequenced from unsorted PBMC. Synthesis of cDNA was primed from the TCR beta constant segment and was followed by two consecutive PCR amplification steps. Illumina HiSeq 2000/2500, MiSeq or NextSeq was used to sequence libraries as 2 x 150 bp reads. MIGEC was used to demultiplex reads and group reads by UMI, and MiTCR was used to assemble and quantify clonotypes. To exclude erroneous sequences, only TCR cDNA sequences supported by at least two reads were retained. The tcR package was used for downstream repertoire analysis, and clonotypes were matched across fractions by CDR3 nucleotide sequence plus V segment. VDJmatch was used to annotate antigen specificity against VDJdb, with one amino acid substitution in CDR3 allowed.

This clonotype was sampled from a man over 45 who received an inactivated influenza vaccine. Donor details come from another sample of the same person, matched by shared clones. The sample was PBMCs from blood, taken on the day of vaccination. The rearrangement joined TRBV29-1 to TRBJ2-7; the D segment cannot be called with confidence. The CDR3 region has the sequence CSVEFPQILVSYEQYF. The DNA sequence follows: TGCAGCGTTGAATTCCCCCAAATCTTAGTCAGCTACGAGCAGTACTTC.